What follows describes a single T cell receptor beta chain. This sample stems from a study of blood T cell repertoires in COVID-19. Overall study: Samples representing acute and convalescent COVID-19 were sourced from the United States, Italy and Spain. T cells, B-cell-depleted T cells, or PBMCs provided the cDNA or gDNA that served as material.

CDR3 length equals 20 residues. Looked up from germline, CDR1 is MNHNS and CDR2 is SASEGT. With V trimmed by 4 bases and J by 0 bases, 17 bases remained unmatched. Authors' processing steps: Scientists estimated how many nucleated cells there were by amplifying reference gene primers. The assay was immunoSEQ multiplex PCR, and TCRdb's table has in-frame clones only and misses some. That table gives V, J and clone size, and the DNA gave D and trimming. This table holds about 79,000 clones, around 89% found once. The sequencing input was peripheral blood. The chain joins TRBV6-1 to TRBJ1-5; TRBD1 matches 8 bases. The receptor was isolated from a man between 65 and 85 years old with active or convalescent COVID-19. The CDR3: CASSGPFRQGTSRSNQPQHF. The CDR3 nucleotides read TGTGCCAGCAGTGGACCATTTAGACAGGGGACCTCACGTAGCAATCAGCCCCAGCATTTT.